This T cell receptor (beta chain) came from a study of T cells in Graves' hyperthyroidism and ophthalmopathy. Template material for amplifying TCR beta CDR3 regions consisted of RNA transcripts. The primer set for the first-round RT-PCR of the TCR CDR3 was HTBI. Each CDR3 protein is one row after TCRdb ran MiXCR on the multiplex PCR reads. Found here are about 380,000 distinct CDR3 sequences, less than 20% of them singletons; the top ten hold 40%. The sample holds many counts of this clonotype. After removal of 2 bases from V and 5 bases from J, the junction contained 5 bases not matched to a gene. CDR3 length: 16 amino acids. Germline V gene sequence: CDR1 LGHDT, CDR2 YNNKEL (reference sequence). Exclusion of a patient resulted from uncontrolled infection, other autoimmune disease, pregnancy or lactation.

The origin of this receptor is a man aged 18 to 29 with Graves' ophthalmopathy. The sample was blood. The rearrangement uses TRBV3-1 and TRBJ2-1, with 11 bases fitting TRBD2. The CDR3 here is CASSQIGTSGNNEQFF. In nucleotides, the CDR3 is TGTGCCAGCAGCCAAATCGGGACTAGCGGAAACAATGAGCAGTTCTTC.